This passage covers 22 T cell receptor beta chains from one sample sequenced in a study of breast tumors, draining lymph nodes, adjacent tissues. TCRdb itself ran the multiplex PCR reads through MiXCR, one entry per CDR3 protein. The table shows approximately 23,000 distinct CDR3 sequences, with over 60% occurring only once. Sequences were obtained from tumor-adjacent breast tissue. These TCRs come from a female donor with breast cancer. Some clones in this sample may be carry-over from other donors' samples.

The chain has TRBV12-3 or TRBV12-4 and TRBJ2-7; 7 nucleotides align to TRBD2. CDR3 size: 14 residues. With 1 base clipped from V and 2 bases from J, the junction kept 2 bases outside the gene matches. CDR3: CASSLGGGPYEQYF. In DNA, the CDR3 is TGTGCCAGCAGTTTAGGGGGAGGGCCCTACGAGCAGTACTTC.

CDR3: CASSRYNEQFF. The CDR3 coding sequence is TGTGCCAGCAGCCGTTACAATGAGCAGTTCTTC. The V gene is TRBV11-3, the J gene TRBJ2-1; D is undetermined. Germline CDR1 and CDR2: SGHNT and YENEEA. Trimming stripped 5 bases from V and 4 bases from J, with 3 bases between. The CDR3 is 11 amino acids.

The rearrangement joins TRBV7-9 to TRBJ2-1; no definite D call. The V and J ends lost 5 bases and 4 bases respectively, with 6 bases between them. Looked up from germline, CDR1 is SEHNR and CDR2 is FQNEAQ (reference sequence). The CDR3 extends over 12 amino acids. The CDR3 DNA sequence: TGTGCCAGCAGCGGCGGATACAATGAGCAGTTCTTC. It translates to CASSGGYNEQFF.

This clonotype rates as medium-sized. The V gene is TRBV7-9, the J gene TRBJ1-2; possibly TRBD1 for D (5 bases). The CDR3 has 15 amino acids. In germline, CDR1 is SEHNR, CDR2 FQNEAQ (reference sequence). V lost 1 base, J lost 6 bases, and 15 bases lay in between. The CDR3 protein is CASSLDSAGWDGYTF. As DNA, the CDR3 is TGTGCCAGCAGCTTAGACTCAGCAGGGTGGGATGGCTACACCTTC.

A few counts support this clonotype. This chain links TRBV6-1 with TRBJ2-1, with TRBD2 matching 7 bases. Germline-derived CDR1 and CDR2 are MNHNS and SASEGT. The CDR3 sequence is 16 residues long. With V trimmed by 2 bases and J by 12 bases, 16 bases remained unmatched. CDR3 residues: CASSESKRGYNGGQFF. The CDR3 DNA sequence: TGTGCCAGCAGTGAATCGAAGCGGGGATACAATGGGGGGCAGTTCTTC.

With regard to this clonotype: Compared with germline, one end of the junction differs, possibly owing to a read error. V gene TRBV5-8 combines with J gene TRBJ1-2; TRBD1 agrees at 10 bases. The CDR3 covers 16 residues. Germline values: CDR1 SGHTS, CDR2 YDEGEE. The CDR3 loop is CASSVQRTGGIYGHTF. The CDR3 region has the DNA TGTGCCAGCAGCGTCCAGAGGACAGGGGGAATTTATGGCCACACTTTC.

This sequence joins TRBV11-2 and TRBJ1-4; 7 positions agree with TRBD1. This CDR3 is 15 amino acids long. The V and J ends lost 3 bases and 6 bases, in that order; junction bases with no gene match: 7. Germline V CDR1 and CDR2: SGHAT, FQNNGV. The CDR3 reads CASSLGTAPDEKLFF. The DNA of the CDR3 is TGTGCCAGCAGCTTGGGGACAGCGCCCGATGAAAAACTGTTTTTT.

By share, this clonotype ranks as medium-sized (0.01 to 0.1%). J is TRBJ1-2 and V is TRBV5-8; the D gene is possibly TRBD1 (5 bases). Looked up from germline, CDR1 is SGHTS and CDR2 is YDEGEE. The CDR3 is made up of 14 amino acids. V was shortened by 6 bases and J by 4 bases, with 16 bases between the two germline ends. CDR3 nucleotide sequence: TGTGCCAGCACCGGGGCATGGGCCGGCTATGGCTACACCTTC. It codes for CASTGAWAGYGYTF.

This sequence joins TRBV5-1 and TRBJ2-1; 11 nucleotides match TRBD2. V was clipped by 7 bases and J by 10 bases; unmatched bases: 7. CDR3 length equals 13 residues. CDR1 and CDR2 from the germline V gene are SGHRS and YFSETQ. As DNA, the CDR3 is TGCGCCAGCGGTGGACTAGCGGGCGGAGAGCAGTTCTTC. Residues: CASGGLAGGEQFF. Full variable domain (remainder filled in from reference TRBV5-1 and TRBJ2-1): KAGVTQTPRYLIKTRGQQVTLSCSPISGHRSVSWYQQTPGQGLQFLFEYFSETQRNKGNFPGRFSGRQFSNSRSEMNVSTLELGDSALYLCASGGLAGGEQFFGPGTRLTVL.

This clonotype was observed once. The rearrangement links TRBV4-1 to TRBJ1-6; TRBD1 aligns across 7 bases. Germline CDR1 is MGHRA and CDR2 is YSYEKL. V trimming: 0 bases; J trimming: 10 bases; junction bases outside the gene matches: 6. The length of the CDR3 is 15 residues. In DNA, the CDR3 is TGCGCCAGCAGCCAAGATAGACAGGGAGGCTCACCCCTCCACTTT. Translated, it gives CASSQDRQGGSPLHF.

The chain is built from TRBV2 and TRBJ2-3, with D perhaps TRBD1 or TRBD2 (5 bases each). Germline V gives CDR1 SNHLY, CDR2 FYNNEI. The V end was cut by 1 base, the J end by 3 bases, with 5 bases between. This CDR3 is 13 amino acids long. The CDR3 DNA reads TGTGCCAGCAGTGAAGGGGGGACAGATACGCAGTATTTT. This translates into CASSEGGTDTQYF.

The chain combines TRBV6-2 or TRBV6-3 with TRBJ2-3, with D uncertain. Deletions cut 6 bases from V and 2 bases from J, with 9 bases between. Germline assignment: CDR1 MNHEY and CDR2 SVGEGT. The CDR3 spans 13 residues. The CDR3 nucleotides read TGTGCCAGCAGCGACGTGTACACAGATACGCAGTATTTT. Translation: CASSDVYTDTQYF.

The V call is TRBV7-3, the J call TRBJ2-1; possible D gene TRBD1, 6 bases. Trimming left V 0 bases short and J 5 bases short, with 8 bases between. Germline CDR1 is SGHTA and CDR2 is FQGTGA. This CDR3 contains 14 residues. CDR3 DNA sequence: TGTGCCAGCAGCTTAACGTGGACAGACAATGAGCAGTTCTTC. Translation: CASSLTWTDNEQFF.

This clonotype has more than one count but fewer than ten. In nucleotides, the CDR3 is TGTGCCAGCAGTTCATCCCGGACAGGCCGGCAAGAGACCCAGTACTTC. Its protein is CASSSSRTGRQETQYF. The J gene is TRBJ2-5, the V gene TRBV28; TRBD1 matches at 7 bases. Per germline, CDR1 MDHEN and CDR2 SYDVKM. V gave up 4 bases and J gave up 2 bases; unmatched junction bases: 10. The CDR3 is made up of 16 amino acids.

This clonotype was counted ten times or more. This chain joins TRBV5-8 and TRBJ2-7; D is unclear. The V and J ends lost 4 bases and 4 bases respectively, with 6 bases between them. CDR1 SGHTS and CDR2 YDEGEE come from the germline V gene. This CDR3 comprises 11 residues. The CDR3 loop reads CASSRIYEQYF. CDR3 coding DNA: TGTGCCAGCAGCCGAATTTACGAGCAGTACTTC.

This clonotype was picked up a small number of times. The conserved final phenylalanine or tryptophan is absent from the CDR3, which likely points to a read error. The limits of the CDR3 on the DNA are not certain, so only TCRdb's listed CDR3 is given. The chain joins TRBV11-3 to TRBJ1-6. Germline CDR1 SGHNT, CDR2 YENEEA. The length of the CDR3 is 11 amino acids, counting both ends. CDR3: CASSLDRQARG.

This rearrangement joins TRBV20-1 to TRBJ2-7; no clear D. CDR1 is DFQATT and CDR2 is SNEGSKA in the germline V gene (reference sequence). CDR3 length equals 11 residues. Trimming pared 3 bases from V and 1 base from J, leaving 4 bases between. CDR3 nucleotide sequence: TGCAGTGCTAGCACGTCCTACGAGCAGTACTTC. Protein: CSASTSYEQYF.

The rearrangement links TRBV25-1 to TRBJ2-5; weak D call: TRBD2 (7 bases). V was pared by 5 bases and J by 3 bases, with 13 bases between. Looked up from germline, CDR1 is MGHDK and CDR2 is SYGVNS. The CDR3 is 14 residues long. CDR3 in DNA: TGTGCCAGCAGTATAAGAGGGGGGGAAGAGACCCAGTACTTC. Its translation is CASSIRGGEETQYF.

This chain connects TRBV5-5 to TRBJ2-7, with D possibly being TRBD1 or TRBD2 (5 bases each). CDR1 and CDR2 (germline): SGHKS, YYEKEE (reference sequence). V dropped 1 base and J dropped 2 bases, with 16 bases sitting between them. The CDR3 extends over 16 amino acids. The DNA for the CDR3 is TGTGCCAGCAGCTTGATCGGGCGAGGGGTTACCTACGAGCAGTACTTC. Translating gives CASSLIGRGVTYEQYF.

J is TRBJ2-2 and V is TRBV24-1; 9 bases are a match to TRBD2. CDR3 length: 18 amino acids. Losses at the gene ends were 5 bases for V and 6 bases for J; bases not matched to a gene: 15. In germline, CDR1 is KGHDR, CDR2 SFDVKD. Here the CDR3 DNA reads TGTGCCACCAGTGTGCGACAAGAAGGTCTAGCGGGGTCCGGGGAGCTGTTTTTT. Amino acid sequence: CATSVRQEGLAGSGELFF.

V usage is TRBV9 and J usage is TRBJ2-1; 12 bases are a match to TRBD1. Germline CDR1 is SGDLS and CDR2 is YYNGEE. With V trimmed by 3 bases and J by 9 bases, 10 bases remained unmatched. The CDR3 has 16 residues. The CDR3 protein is CASSGGSGTGGREQFF. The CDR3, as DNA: TGTGCCAGCAGCGGAGGTTCCGGGACAGGGGGCCGTGAGCAGTTCTTC.

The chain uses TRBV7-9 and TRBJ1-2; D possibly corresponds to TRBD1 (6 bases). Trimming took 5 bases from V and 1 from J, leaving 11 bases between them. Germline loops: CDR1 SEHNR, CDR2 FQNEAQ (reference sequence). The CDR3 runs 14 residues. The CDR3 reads CASSPRGVNYGYTF. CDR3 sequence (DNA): TGTGCCAGCAGCCCCAGGGGAGTTAACTATGGCTACACCTTC.